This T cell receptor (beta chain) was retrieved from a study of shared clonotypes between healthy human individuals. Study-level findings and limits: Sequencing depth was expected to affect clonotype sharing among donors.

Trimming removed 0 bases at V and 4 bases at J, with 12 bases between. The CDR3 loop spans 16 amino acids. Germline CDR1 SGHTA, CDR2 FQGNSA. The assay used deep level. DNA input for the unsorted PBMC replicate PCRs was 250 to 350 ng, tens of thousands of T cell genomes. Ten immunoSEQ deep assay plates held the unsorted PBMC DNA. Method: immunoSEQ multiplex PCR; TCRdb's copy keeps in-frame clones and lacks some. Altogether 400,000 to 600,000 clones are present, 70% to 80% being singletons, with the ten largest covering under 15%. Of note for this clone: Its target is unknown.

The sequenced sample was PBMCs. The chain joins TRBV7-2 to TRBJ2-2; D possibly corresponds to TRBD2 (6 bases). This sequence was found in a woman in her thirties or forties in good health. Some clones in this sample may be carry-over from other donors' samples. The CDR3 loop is CASSLAVTSSTGELFF. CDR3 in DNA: TGTGCCAGCAGCTTAGCGGTCACTAGCTCCACCGGGGAGCTGTTTTTT.